Listed below are T cell receptor beta chains from one sample, sequenced in a study of blood T cell repertoires in COVID-19. The assay was immunoSEQ multiplex PCR, and TCRdb's table has in-frame clones only and misses some. Among a few hundred thousand clones listed, 87% were seen once. The sequencing input was PBMCs or T cells enriched from blood (not recorded which). Receptors were obtained from a woman between 40 and 55 years old who had recovered from COVID-19. Both conserved end residues are part of each CDR3. The D gene is left open where the match is weak. The size field is filled for only some rows; it gives once, few, many or a size class.

CDR3: CASSNREEQYF
DNA: TGTGCCAGCAGCAACCGGGAGGAGCAGTACTTC
size: once
D: NA
V: TRBV5-5
J: TRBJ2-7

CDR3: CASSISRGGKAFF
DNA: TGTGCCAGTAGTATATCAAGGGGAGGGAAAGCTTTCTTT
size: NA
D: NA
V: TRBV19
J: TRBJ1-1

CDR3: CASRGDISTDTQYF
DNA: TGTGCCAGCAGGGGGGACATCAGCACAGATACGCAGTATTTT
size: NA
D: NA
V: TRBV9
J: TRBJ2-3

CDR3: CASFRVLSYNEQFF
DNA: TGTGCCAGCTTTCGGGTACTCTCCTACAATGAGCAGTTCTTC
size: NA
D: NA
V: TRBV27
J: TRBJ2-1

CDR3: CASSRGPGAYEQYF
DNA: TGTGCCAGCAGCCGGGGACCAGGGGCCTACGAGCAGTACTTC
size: NA
D: NA
V: TRBV7-2
J: TRBJ2-7

CDR3: CASSPIPLPDSAEAFF
DNA: TGTGCCAGCTCACCTATTCCCTTGCCGGACTCCGCTGAAGCTTTCTTT
size: NA
D: NA
V: TRBV18
J: TRBJ1-1

CDR3: CASSQERESYF
DNA: TGTGCCAGCAGCCAGGAGCGGGAGTCGTACTTC
size: NA
D: TRBD2
V: TRBV3-1/TRBV3-2
J: TRBJ2-7

CDR3: CASSLSGGLYSFRYEQYF
DNA: TGTGCCAGCAGTTTATCGGGGGGACTGTATAGCTTTCGGTACGAGCAGTACTTC
size: NA
D: NA
V: TRBV27
J: TRBJ2-7

CDR3: CASSLRDGYNEQFF
DNA: TGTGCCAGCAGCCTGAGGGATGGATACAATGAGCAGTTCTTC
size: NA
D: NA
V: TRBV5-5
J: TRBJ2-1

CDR3: CASSQDQGRPSGNTIYF
DNA: TGCGCCAGCAGCCAAGATCAGGGCAGGCCCTCTGGAAACACCATATATTTT
size: NA
D: NA
V: TRBV4-1
J: TRBJ1-3

CDR3: CASSNRQGIQPQHF
DNA: TGTGCCAGCAGCAATCGGCAGGGGATACAGCCCCAGCATTTT
size: NA
D: NA
V: TRBV11-2
J: TRBJ1-5

CDR3: CASRGESGYAGSPLHF
DNA: TGTGCCAGCAGGGGGGAATCGGGTTACGCGGGATCACCCCTCCACTTT
size: NA
D: NA
V: TRBV2
J: TRBJ1-6

CDR3: CASSFLAGTYEQYF
DNA: TGTGCCAGCAGCTTTCTAGCGGGTACCTACGAGCAGTACTTC
size: once
D: TRBD2
V: TRBV11-2
J: TRBJ2-7

CDR3: CASSLPRRGAGGGVQETQYF
DNA: TGTGCCAGCAGTTTACCCCGCCGTGGGGCGGGAGGGGGAGTCCAAGAGACCCAGTACTTC
size: NA
D: TRBD2
V: TRBV28
J: TRBJ2-5

CDR3: CASSPVWTGAYEQYF
DNA: TGTGCCAGCAGCCCCGTCTGGACAGGGGCCTACGAGCAGTACTTC
size: NA
D: TRBD1
V: TRBV3-1/TRBV3-2
J: TRBJ2-7

CDR3: CATSDAGPTAGDTQYF
DNA: TGTGCCACCAGTGATGCCGGGCCTACGGCGGGAGATACGCAGTATTTT
size: NA
D: NA
V: TRBV24-1
J: TRBJ2-3

CDR3: CASSEGAGGPYNEQFF
DNA: TGTGCCAGCAGCGAAGGGGCGGGAGGGCCCTACAATGAGCAGTTCTTC
size: NA
D: TRBD2
V: TRBV3-1/TRBV3-2
J: TRBJ2-1

CDR3: CASSLQGLNTEAFF
DNA: TGTGCCAGTAGTTTACAGGGCTTGAACACTGAAGCTTTCTTT
size: NA
D: NA
V: TRBV19
J: TRBJ1-1

CDR3: CASSPRTVNYGYTF
DNA: TGTGCCAGCAGTCCAAGGACAGTTAACTATGGCTACACCTTC
size: NA
D: NA
V: TRBV27
J: TRBJ1-2

CDR3: CASSHRLAGGADTQYF
DNA: TGTGCCAGCAGCCACCGACTAGCGGGAGGTGCAGATACGCAGTATTTT
size: NA
D: TRBD2
V: TRBV7-2
J: TRBJ2-3

CDR3: CASSLGTGRNQPQHF
DNA: TGTGCCAGTAGTTTGGGTACAGGACGCAATCAGCCCCAGCATTTT
size: NA
D: NA
V: TRBV19
J: TRBJ1-5

CDR3: CASSLGAGGPPNEQFF
DNA: TGTGCCAGCAGTTTAGGTGCGGGAGGGCCCCCCAATGAGCAGTTCTTC
size: NA
D: TRBD2
V: TRBV28
J: TRBJ2-1

CDR3: CASSYISGRPSRAQFF
DNA: TGTGCTAGCAGCTACATCAGCGGGAGGCCTAGTCGAGCGCAGTTCTTC
size: NA
D: TRBD2
V: TRBV7-7
J: TRBJ2-1